The entry below gives a single T cell receptor (beta chain) sequence along with its context. No antigen is known for it. The sample belongs to a study of CD8+ T cells in alopecia areata. Study-wide findings and caveats: Compared with normal scalp, lesional scalp had higher clonality and more expanded CD8+ clones. TCRs were shared less clearly across patients than in mice, possibly for HLA-related reasons.

Treatment reported: oral pan-JAK inhibitor, 5-10 mg twice daily. Investigators isolated RNA and reverse transcribed it into cDNA to act as the sequencing template. Only in-frame clones appear in the TCRdb table, and some are missing; sequencing was by immunoSEQ multiplex PCR. Of about 220,000 clones in the sample, more than 45% were seen once. CDR1 is GTSNPN and CDR2 is SVGIG in the germline V gene (reference sequence). Trimming pared 2 bases from V and 0 bases from J, leaving 16 bases between. The CDR3 runs 16 residues. The sequence was obtained from a human donor with alopecia areata. The chain employs TRBV30 and TRBJ1-2; D is undetermined. The source was CD4+ T cells sorted from blood, collected at week 4, from a patient treated with tofacitinib. CDR3 in DNA: TGTGCCTGGAGTCCTTCACCGGTTTTTACTAACTATGGCTACACCTTC. This translates into CAWSPSPVFTNYGYTF. The full variable domain, its missing parts supplied by reference TRBV30 and TRBJ1-2, is SQTIHQWPATLVQPVGSPLSLECTVEGTSNPNLYWYRQAAGRGLQLLFYSVGIGQISSEVPQNLSASRPQDRQFILSSKKLLLSDSGFYLCAWSPSPVFTNYGYTFGSGTRLTVV.